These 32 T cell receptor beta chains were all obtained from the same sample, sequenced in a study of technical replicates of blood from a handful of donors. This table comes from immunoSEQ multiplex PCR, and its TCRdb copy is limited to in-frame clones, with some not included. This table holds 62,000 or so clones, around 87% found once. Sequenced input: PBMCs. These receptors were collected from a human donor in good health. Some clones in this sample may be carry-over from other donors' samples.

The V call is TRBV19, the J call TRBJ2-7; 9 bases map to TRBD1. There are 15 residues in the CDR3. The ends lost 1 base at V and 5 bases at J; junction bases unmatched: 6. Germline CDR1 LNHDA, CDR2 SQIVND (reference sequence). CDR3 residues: CASSIGNRGRNEQYF. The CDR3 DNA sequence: TGTGCCAGTAGTATAGGGAACAGGGGGCGCAACGAGCAGTACTTC.

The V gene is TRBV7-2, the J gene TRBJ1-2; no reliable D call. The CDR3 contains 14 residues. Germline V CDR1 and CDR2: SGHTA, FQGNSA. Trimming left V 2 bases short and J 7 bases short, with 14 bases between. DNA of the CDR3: TGTGCCAGCAGCTTACCCACGGGAGGGTTTGGCTACACCTTC. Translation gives CASSLPTGGFGYTF.

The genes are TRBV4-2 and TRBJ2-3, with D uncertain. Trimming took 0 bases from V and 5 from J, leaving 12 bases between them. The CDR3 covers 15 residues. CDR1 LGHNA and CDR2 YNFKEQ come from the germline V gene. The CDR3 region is CASSQDPQPGDTQYF. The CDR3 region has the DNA TGTGCCAGCAGCCAAGACCCTCAACCCGGAGATACGCAGTATTTT.

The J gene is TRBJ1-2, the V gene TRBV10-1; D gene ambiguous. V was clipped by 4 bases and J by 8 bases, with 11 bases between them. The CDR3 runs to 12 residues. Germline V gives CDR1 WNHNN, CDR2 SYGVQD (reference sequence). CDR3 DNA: TGCGCCAGCAGTGGGCCTCTCCGCGGCTACACCTTC. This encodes CASSGPLRGYTF.

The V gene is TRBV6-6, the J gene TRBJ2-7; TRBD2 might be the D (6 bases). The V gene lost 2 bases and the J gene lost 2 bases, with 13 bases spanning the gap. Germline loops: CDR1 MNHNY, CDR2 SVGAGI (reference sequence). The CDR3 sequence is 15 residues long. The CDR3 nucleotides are TGTGCCAGCAGTTACCGTCAGGAGGGCCCCTACGAGCAGTACTTC. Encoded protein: CASSYRQEGPYEQYF.

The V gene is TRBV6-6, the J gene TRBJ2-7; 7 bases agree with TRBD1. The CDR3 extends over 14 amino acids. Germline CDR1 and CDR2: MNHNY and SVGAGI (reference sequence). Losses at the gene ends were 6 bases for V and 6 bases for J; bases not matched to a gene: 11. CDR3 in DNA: TGTGCCAGCAGCCCCGACAGGGCCTATAGCGAGCAGTACTTC. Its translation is CASSPDRAYSEQYF.

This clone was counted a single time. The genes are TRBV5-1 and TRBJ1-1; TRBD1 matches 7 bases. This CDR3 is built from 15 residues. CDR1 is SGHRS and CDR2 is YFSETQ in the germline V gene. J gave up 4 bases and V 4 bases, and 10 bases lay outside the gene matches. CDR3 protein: CASSPRQGPSTEAFF. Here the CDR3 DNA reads TGCGCCAGCAGCCCACGACAGGGACCCAGCACTGAAGCTTTCTTT.

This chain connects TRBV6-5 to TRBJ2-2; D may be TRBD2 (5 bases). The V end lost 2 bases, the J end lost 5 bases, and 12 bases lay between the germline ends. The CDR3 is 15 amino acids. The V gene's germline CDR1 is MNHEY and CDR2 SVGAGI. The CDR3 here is CASSYPSAGTGELFF. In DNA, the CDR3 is TGTGCCAGCAGTTACCCCTCGGCGGGTACCGGGGAGCTGTTTTTT.

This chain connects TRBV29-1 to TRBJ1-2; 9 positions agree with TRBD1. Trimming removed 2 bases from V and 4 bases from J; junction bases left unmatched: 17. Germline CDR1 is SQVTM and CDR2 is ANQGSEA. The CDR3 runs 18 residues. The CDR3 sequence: CSVEKKTGTGSMGYGYTF. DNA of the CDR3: TGCAGCGTTGAAAAAAAAACCGGGACAGGGTCGATGGGCTATGGCTACACCTTC.

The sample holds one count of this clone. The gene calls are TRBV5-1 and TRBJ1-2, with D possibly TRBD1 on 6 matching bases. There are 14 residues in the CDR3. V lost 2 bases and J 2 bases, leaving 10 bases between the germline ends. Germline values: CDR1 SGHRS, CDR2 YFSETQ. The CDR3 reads CASSLGTSNYGYTF. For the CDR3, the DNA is TGCGCCAGCAGCTTAGGGACATCCAACTATGGCTACACCTTC.

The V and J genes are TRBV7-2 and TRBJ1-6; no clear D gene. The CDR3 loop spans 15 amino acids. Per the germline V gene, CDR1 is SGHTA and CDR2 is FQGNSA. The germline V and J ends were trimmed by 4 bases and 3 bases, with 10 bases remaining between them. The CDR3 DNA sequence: TGTGCCAGCAGCTCCTCTGCGGGCTATAATTCACCCCTCCACTTT. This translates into CASSSSAGYNSPLHF.

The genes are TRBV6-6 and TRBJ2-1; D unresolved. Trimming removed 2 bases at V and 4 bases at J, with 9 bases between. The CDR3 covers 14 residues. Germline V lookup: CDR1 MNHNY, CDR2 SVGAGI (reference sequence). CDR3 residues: CASSYTRLYNEQFF. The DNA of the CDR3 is TGTGCCAGCAGTTACACCCGACTGTACAATGAGCAGTTCTTC.

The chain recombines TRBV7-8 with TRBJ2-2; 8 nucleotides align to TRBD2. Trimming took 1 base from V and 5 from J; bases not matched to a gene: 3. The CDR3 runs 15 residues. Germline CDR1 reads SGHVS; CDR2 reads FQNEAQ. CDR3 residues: CASSLGSSGTGELFF. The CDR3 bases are TGTGCCAGCAGCTTAGGGTCTAGCGGGACCGGGGAGCTGTTTTTT.

In nucleotides, the CDR3 is TGCGCCAGCAGAATGGGACTGAGCTCCTACAATGAGCAGTTCTTC. This encodes CASRMGLSSYNEQFF. V usage is TRBV5-1 and J usage is TRBJ2-1; D possibly corresponds to TRBD2 (6 bases). The CDR3 is made up of 15 amino acids. In germline, CDR1 is SGHRS, CDR2 YFSETQ. V lost 5 bases to trimming and J lost 0 bases, with 12 bases between them.

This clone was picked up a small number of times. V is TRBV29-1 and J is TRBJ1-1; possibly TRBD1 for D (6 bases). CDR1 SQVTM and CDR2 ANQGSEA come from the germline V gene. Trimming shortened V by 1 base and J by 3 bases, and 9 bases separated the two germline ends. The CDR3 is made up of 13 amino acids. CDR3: CSVEGQEDTEAFF. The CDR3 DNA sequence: TGCAGCGTTGAAGGACAGGAGGACACTGAAGCTTTCTTT.

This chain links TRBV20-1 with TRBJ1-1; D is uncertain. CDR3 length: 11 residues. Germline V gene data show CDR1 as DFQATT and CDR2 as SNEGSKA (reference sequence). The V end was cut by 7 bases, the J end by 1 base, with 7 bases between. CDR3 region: CSESRNTEAFF. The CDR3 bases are TGCAGTGAATCCAGGAACACTGAAGCTTTCTTT.

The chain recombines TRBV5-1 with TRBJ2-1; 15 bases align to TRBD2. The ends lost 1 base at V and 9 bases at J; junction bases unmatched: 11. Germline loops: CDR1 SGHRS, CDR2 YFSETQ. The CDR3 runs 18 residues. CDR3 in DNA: TGCGCCAGCAGCTTGAGTCTGGGACTAGCGGGAGGTTTGGGTGAGCAGTTCTTC. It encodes CASSLSLGLAGGLGEQFF.

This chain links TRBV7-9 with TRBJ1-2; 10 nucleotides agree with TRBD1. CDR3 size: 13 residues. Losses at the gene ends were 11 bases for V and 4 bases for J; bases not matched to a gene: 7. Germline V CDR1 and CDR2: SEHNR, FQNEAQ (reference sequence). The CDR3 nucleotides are TGTGCCGGGGGACAGGGGAGTCTCTATGGCTACACCTTC. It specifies CAGGQGSLYGYTF.

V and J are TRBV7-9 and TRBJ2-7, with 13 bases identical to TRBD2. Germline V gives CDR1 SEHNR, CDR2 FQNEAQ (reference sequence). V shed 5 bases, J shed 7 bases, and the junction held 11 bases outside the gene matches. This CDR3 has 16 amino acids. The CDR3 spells CASSPRGTSGIVEQYF. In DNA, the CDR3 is TGTGCCAGCAGCCCTAGAGGGACTAGCGGGATAGTAGAGCAGTACTTC.

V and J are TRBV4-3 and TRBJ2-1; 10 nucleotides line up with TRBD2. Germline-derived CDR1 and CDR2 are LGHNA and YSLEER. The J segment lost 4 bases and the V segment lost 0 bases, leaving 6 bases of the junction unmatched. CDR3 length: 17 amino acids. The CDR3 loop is CASSQDSWTSGYNEQFF. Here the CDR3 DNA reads TGCGCCAGCAGCCAAGATTCGTGGACTAGCGGTTACAATGAGCAGTTCTTC.

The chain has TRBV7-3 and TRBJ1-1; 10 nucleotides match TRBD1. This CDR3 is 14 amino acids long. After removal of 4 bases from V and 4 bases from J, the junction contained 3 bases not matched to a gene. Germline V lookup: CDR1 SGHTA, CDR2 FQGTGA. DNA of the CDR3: TGTGCCAGCAGCTCCCGGACAGGGGGCACTGAAGCTTTCTTT. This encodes CASSSRTGGTEAFF.

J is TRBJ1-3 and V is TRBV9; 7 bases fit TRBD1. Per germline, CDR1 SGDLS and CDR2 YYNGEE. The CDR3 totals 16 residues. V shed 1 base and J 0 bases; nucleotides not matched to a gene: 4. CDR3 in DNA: TGTGCCAGCAGCGTAACCGACAGGGCCTCTGGAAACACCATATATTTT. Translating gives CASSVTDRASGNTIYF.

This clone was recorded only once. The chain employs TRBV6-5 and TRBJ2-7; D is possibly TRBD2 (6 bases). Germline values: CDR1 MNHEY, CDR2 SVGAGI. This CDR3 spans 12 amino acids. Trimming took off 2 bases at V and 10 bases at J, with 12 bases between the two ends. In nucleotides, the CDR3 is TGTGCCAGCAGTTACCCCGCGGGGCCACAGTACTTC. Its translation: CASSYPAGPQYF.

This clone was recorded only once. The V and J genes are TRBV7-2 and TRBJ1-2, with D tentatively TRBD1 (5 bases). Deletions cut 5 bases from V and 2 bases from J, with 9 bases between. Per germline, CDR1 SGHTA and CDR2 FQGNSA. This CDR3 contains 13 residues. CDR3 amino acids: CASSMRQNYGYTF. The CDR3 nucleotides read TGTGCCAGCAGCATGAGACAGAACTATGGCTACACCTTC. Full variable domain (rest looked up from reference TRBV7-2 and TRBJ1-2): GAGVSQSPSNKVTEKGKDVELRCDPISGHTALYWYRQSLGQGLEFLIYFQGNSAPDKSGLPSDRFSAERTGGSVSTLTIQRTQQEDSAVYLCASSMRQNYGYTFGSGTRLTVV.

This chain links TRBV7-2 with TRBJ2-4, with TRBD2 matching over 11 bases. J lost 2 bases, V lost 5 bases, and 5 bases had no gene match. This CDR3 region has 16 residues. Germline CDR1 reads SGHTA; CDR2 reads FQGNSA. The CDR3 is CASSISGGASKNIQYF. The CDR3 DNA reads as TGTGCCAGCAGCATTAGCGGGGGGGCCTCCAAAAACATTCAGTACTTC.

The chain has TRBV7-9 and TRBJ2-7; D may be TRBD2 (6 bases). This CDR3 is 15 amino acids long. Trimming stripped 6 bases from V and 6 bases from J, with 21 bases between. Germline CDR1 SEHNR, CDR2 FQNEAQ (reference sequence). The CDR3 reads CASSQPGATGGEQYF. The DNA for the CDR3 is TGTGCCAGCAGTCAACCCGGGGCCACCGGGGGCGAGCAGTACTTC.

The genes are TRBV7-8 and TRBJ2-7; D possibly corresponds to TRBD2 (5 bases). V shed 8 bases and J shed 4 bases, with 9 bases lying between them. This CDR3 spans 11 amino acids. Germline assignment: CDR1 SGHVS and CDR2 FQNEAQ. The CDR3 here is CASSREYEQYF. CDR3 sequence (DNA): TGTGCCAGCTCGAGGGAGTACGAGCAGTACTTC.

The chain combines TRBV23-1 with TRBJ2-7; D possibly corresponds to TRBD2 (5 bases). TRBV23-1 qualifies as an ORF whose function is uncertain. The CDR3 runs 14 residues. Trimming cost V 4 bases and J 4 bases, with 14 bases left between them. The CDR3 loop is CASSRAERFYEQYF. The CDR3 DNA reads TGCGCCAGCAGTCGAGCGGAAAGATTTTACGAGCAGTACTTC.

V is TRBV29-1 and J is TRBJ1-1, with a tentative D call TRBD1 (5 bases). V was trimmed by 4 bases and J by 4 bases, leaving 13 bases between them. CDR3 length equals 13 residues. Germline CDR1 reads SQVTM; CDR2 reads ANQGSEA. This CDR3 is CSVARRAVTEAFF. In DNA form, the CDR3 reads TGCAGCGTTGCCCGCAGGGCCGTCACTGAAGCTTTCTTT.

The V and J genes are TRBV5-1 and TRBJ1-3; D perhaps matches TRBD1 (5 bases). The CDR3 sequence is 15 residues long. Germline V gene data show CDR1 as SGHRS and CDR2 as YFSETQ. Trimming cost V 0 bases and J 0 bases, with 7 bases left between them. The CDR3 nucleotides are TGCGCCAGCAGCTTGGAGGGGAACTCTGGAAACACCATATATTTT. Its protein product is CASSLEGNSGNTIYF.

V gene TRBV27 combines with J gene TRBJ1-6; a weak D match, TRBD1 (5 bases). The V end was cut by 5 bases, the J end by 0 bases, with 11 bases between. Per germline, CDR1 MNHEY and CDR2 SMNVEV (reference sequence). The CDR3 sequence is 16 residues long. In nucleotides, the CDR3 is TGTGCCAGCAGTCCCCGACAGAGCTCCTATAATTCACCCCTCCACTTT. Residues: CASSPRQSSYNSPLHF.

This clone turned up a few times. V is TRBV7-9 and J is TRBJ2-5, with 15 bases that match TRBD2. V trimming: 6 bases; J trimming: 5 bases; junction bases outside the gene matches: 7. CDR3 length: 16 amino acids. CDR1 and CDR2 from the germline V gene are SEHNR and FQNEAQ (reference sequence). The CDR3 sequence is CASSPGLAGGWETQYF. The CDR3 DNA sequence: TGTGCCAGCAGTCCGGGACTAGCGGGAGGATGGGAGACCCAGTACTTC. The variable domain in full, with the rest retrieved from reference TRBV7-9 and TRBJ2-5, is DTGVSQNPRHKITKRGQNVTFRCDPISEHNRLYWYRQTLGQGPEFLTYFQNEAQLEKSRLLSDRFSAERPKGSFSTLEIQRTEQGDSAMYLCASSPGLAGGWETQYFGPGTRLLVL.